Reported below is one T cell receptor (beta chain). This specimen belongs to a study of blood T cell repertoires in COVID-19. About the study: Sample material is recorded as cDNA or gDNA derived from T cells, B-cell-depleted T cells, or PBMCs.

The CDR3 is 13 residues long. The V and J ends lost 4 bases and 4 bases respectively, with 13 bases between them. CDR1 and CDR2 (germline): GTSNPN, SVGIG (reference sequence). The table came from immunoSEQ multiplex PCR; TCRdb's copy has only in-frame clones and leaves some out. The sample holds some 430,000 clones; about 90% are singletons and the top ten take 0.6%. The sample comprised PBMCs or T cells enriched from blood (not recorded which). The rearrangement links TRBV30 to TRBJ1-2; no clear D. This receptor was obtained from a man aged 18-30 years who had recovered from COVID-19. CDR3 DNA: TGTGCCTGGAATGATGCCAGGCTCTATGGCTACACCTTC. Amino acids: CAWNDARLYGYTF.